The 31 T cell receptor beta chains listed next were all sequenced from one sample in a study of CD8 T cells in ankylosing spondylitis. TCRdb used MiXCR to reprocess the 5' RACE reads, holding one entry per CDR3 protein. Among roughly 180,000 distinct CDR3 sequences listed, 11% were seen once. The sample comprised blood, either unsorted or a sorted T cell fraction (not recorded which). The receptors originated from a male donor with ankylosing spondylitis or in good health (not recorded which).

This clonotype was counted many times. The CDR3 loop reads CASSVETGRETQYF. In DNA form, the CDR3 reads TGTGCCAGCAGCGTAGAAACAGGGAGGGAGACCCAGTACTTC. The gene calls are TRBV9 and TRBJ2-5; D tentatively fits TRBD1 or TRBD2 (6 bases each). The ends were cut back, 0 bases at V and 5 bases at J, with 11 bases in the middle. The CDR3 length is 14 residues. CDR1 is SGDLS and CDR2 is YYNGEE in the germline V gene.

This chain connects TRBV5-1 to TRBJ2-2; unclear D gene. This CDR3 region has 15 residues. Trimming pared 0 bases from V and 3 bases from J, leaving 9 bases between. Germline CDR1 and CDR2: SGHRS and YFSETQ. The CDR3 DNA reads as TGCGCCAGCAGCTTGGATGGGGTTGACACCGGGGAGCTGTTTTTT. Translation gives CASSLDGVDTGELFF.

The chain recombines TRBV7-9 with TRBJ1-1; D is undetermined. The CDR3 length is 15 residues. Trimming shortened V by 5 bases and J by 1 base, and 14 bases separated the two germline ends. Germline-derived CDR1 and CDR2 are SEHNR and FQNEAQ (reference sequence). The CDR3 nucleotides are TGTGCCAGCAGCCCCCTAGGCAATTGGAACACTGAAGCTTTCTTT. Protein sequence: CASSPLGNWNTEAFF.

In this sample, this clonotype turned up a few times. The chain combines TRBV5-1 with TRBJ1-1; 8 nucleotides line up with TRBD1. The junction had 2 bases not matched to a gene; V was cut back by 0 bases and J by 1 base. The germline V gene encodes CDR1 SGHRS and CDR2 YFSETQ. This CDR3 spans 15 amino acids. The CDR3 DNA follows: TGCGCCAGCAGCTTGGAGGGGACAGGGAACACTGAAGCTTTCTTT. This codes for CASSLEGTGNTEAFF.

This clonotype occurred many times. CDR3 amino acids: CASSLDAVPGELFF. DNA of the CDR3: TGCGCCAGCAGCTTGGATGCGGTACCCGGGGAGCTGTTTTTT. J is TRBJ2-2 and V is TRBV5-1; D is uncertain. CDR3 length: 14 amino acids. Germline V gene lookup returns CDR1 SGHRS and CDR2 YFSETQ. The ends were cut back, 0 bases at V and 6 bases at J, with 9 bases in the middle.

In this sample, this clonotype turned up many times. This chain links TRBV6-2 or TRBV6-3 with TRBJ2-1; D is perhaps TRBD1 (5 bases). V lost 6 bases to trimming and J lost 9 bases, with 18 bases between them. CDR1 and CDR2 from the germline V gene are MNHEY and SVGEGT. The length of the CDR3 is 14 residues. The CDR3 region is CASSIWQGYGEQFF. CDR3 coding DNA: TGTGCCAGCAGCATTTGGCAGGGATACGGTGAGCAGTTCTTC.

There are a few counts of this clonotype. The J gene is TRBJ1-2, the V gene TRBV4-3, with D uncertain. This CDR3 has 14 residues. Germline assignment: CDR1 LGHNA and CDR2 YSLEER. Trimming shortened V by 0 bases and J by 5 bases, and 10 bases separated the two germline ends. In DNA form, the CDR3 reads TGCGCCAGCAGCCAAGATTCGGTTACGTATGGCTACACCTTC. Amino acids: CASSQDSVTYGYTF.

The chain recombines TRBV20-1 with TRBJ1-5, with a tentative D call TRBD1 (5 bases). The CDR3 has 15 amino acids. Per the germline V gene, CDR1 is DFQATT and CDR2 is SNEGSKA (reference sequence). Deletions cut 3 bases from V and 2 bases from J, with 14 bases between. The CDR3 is CSASEGARGNQPQHF. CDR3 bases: TGCAGTGCTAGTGAAGGGGCGAGAGGCAATCAGCCCCAGCATTTT.

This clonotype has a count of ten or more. In nucleotides, the CDR3 is TGCGCCAGCAGCTTGAGGCAGGACTATGGCTACACCTTC. This gives the protein CASSLRQDYGYTF. The rearrangement joins TRBV5-1 to TRBJ1-2, with D unclear. V was shortened by 1 base and J by 3 bases, with 7 bases between the two germline ends. Germline V lookup: CDR1 SGHRS, CDR2 YFSETQ. This CDR3 is built from 13 residues.

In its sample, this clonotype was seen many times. CDR3: CASSVGSGPASEQYF. Written as DNA, the CDR3 is TGTGCCAGCAGCGTAGGATCGGGACCTGCCTCCGAGCAGTACTTC. This chain uses TRBV9 with TRBJ2-7; D is perhaps TRBD1 or TRBD2 (5 bases each). Germline V gene sequence: CDR1 SGDLS, CDR2 YYNGEE. Trimming left V 0 bases short and J 6 bases short, with 16 bases between. The CDR3 is 15 amino acids.

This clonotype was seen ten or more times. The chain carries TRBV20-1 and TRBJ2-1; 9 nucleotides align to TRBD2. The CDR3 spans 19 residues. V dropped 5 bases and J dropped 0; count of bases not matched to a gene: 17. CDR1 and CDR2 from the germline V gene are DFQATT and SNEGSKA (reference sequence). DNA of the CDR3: TGCAGTGCTGGCGGAGGGGTAGCGGGAGCGCTAAGCTCCTACAATGAGCAGTTCTTC. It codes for CSAGGGVAGALSSYNEQFF.

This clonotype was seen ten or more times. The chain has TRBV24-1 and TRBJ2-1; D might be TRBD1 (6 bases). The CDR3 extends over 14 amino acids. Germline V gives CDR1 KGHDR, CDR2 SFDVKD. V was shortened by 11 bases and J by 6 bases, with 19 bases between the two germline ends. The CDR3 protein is CASEDGQGFNEQFF. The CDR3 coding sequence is TGTGCCAGCGAAGACGGGCAGGGGTTCAATGAGCAGTTCTTC.

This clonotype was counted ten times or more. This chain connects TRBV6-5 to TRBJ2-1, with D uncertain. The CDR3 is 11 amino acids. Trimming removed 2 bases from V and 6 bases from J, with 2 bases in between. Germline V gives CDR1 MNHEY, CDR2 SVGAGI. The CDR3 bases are TGTGCCAGCAGTTACGCCAATGAGCAGTTCTTC. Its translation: CASSYANEQFF.

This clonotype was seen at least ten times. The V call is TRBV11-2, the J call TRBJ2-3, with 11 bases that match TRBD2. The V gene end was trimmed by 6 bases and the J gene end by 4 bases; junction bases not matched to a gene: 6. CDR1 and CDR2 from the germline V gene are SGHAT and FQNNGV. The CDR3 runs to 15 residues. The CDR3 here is CASSLTSGRADTQYF. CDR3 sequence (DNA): TGTGCCAGCAGTCTTACTAGCGGGAGAGCAGATACGCAGTATTTT.

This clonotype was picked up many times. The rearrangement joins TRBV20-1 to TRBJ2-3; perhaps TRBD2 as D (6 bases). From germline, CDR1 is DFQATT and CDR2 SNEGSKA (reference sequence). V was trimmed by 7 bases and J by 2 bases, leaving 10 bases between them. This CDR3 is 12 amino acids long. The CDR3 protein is CSVGGTTDTQYF. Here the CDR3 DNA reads TGCAGTGTCGGGGGAACCACAGATACGCAGTATTTT.

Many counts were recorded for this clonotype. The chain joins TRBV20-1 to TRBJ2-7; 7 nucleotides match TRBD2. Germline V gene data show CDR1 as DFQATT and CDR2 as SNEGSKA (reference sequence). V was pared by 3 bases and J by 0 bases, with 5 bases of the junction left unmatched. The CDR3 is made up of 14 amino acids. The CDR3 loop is CSASVSGFSYEQYF. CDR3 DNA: TGCAGTGCTAGTGTTAGCGGGTTCTCCTACGAGCAGTACTTC.

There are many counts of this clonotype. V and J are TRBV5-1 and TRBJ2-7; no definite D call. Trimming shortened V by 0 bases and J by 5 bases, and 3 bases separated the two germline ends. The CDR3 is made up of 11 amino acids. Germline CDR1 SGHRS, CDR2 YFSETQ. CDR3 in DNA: TGCGCCAGCAGCTTGGCCCACGAGCAGTACTTC. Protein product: CASSLAHEQYF.

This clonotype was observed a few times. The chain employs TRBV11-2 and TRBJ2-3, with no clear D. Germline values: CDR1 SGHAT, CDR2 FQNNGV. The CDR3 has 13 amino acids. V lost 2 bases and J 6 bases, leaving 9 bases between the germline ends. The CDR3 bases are TGTGCCAGCAGCTTAAGGGATATCGATACGCAGTATTTT. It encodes CASSLRDIDTQYF.

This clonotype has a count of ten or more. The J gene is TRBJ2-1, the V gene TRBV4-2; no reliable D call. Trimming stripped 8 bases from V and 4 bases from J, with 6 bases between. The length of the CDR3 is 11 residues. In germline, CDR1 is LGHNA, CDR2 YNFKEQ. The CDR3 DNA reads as TGTGCCAGCGCCGGGTACAATGAGCAGTTCTTC. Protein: CASAGYNEQFF.

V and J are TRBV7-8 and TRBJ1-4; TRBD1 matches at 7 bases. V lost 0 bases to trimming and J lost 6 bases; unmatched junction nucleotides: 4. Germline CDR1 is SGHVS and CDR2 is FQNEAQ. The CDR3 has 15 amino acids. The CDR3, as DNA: TGTGCCAGCAGCTTAGCAGGGGGCGGGTATGAAAAACTGTTTTTT. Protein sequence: CASSLAGGGYEKLFF.

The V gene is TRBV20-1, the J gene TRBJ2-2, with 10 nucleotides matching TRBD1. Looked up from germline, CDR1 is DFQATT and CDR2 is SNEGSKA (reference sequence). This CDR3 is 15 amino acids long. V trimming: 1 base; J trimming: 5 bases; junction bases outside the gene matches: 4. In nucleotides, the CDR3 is TGCAGTGCTAGAGCCGGGGACAGGGGTACCGGGGAGCTGTTTTTT. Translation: CSARAGDRGTGELFF.

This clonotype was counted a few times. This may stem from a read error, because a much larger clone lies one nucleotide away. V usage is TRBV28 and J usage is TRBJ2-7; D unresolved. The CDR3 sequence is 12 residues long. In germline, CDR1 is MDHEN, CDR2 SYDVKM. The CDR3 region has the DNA TGTACCAGCAGCATTAGTCAGTACGAGCAGTACTTC. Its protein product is CTSSISQYEQYF.

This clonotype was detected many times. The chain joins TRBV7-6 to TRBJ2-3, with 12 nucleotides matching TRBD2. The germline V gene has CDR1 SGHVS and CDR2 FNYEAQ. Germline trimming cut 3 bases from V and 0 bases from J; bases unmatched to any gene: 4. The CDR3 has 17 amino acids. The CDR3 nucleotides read TGTGCCAGCAGCTTCCTCGGACTAGCGGGGAGCACAGATACGCAGTATTTT. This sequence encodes CASSFLGLAGSTDTQYF.

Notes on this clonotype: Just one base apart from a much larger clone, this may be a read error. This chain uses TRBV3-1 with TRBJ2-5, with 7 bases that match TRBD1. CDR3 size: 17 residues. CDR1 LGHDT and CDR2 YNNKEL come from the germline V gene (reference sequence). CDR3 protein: CATSQEFKGGNQETQYF. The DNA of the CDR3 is TGTGCCACCAGCCAAGAATTTAAAGGGGGCAACCAAGAGACCCAGTACTTC.

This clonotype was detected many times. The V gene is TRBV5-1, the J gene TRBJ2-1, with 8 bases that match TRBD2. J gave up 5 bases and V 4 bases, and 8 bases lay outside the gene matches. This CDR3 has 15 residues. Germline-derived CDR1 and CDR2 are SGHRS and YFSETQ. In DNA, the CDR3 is TGCGCCAGCAGCCCACGGGCGGGAGGAAACAATGAGCAGTTCTTC. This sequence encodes CASSPRAGGNNEQFF.

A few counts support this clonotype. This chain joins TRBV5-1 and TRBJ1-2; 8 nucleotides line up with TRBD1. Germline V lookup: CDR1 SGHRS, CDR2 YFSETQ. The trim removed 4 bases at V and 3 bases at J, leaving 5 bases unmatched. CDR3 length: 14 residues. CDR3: CASSARGPDYGYTF. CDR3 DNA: TGCGCCAGCAGCGCCAGGGGGCCAGACTATGGCTACACCTTC.

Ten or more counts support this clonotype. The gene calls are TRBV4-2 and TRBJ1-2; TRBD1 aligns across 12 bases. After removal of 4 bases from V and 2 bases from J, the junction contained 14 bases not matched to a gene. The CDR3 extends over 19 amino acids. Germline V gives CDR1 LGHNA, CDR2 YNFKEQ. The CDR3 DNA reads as TGTGCCAGCAGCCCTCGGGACAGGGGGCGCGATAGGTTCAACTATGGCTACACCTTC. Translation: CASSPRDRGRDRFNYGYTF.

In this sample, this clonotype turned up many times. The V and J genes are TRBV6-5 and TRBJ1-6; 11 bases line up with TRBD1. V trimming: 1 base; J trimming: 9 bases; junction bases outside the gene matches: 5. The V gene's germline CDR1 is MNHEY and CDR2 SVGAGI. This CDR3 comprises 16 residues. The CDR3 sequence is CASSYLPGQGVSPLHF. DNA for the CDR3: TGTGCCAGCAGTTACTTACCGGGACAGGGGGTTTCACCCCTCCACTTT.

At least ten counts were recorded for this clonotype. CDR3 protein: CASTKGVAGYEQYF. The CDR3 nucleotides are TGTGCCAGCACCAAGGGGGTGGCAGGCTACGAGCAGTACTTC. The chain is built from TRBV6-1 and TRBJ2-7; tentatively, D is TRBD1 (6 bases). The CDR3 sequence is 14 residues long. V was clipped by 7 bases and J by 3 bases, with 16 bases between them. CDR1 and CDR2 from the germline V gene are MNHNS and SASEGT.

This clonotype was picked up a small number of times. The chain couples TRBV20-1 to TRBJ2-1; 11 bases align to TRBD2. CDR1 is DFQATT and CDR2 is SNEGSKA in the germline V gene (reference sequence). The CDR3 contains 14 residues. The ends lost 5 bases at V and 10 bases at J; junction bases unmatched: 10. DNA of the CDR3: TGCAGTGCTCCCGATAGCGGGGGGGCTCGAGAGCAGTTCTTC. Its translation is CSAPDSGGAREQFF.

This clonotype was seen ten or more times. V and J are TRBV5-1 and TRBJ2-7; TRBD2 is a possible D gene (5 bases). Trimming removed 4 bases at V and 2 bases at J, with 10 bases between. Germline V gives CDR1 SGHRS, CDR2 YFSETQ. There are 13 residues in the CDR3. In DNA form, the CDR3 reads TGCGCCAGCAGCCGGACTCATACCTACGAGCAGTACTTC. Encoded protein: CASSRTHTYEQYF.